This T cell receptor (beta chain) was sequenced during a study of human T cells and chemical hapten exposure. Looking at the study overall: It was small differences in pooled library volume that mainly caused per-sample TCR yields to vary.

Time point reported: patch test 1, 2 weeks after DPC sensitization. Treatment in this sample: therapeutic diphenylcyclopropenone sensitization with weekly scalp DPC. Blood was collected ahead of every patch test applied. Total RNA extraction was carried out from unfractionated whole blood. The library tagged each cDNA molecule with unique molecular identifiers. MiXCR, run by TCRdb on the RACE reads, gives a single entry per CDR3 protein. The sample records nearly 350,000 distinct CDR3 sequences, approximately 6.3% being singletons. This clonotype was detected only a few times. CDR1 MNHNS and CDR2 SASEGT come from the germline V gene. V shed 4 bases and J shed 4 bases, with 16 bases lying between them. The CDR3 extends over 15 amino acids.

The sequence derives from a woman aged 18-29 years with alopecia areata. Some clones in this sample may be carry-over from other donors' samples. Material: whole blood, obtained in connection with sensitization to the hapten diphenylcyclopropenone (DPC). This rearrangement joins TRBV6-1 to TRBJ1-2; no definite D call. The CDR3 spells CASSASFGQAYGYTF. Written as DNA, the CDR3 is TGTGCCAGCAGTGCGAGTTTTGGGCAGGCCTATGGCTACACCTTC.